Below, 24 T cell receptor beta chains from the same sample are listed, as sequenced in a study of CD8 T cells in Susac syndrome. An input of roughly 0.5 to 1 ug of RNA was subjected to reverse transcription using random hexamers. TCRdb re-analysed the immunoSEQ multiplex PCR reads in MiXCR, keeping a single row per CDR3 protein. The sample consists of hundreds of thousands of distinct CDR3 sequences, 85% to 95% of them appearing once. The sequencing sample was made of CD4+ T cells from PBMCs. The receptors derive from a human donor with Susac syndrome.

This rearrangement joins TRBV30 to TRBJ2-5; 8 bases line up with TRBD2. J was trimmed by 3 bases and V by 3 bases; bases with no gene match: 9. Germline CDR1 is GTSNPN and CDR2 is SVGIG (reference sequence). The CDR3 covers 15 residues. CDR3 protein: CAWRGPGGGKETQYF. CDR3 sequence (DNA): TGTGCCTGGAGAGGCCCGGGGGGGGGCAAAGAGACCCAGTACTTC.

The CDR3, as DNA: TGTGCCAGCAGCCAAGGACAAGGCCAAGGGGACAACGAGCAGTACTTC. It codes for CASSQGQGQGDNEQYF. This chain connects TRBV4-2 to TRBJ2-7, with D tentatively TRBD1 (6 bases). The V end was cut by 1 base, the J end by 5 bases, with 18 bases between. This CDR3 has 16 amino acids. CDR1 is LGHNA and CDR2 is YNFKEQ in the germline V gene.

The chain employs TRBV6-2 or TRBV6-3 and TRBJ1-5; D may be TRBD1 (6 bases). The CDR3 is 14 residues long. Trimming removed 6 bases at V and 7 bases at J, with 16 bases between. In germline, CDR1 is MNHEY, CDR2 SVGEGT. In DNA, the CDR3 is TGTGCCAGCAGGCTTCTGGGGGCAGGACAGCCCCAGCATTTT. Encoded protein: CASRLLGAGQPQHF.

CDR3 amino acids: CASSQEVATDTGYTF. CDR3 nucleotide sequence: TGTGCCAGCAGCCAAGAGGTCGCGACTGATACGGGCTACACCTTC. This rearrangement joins TRBV3-1 to TRBJ1-2, with D unresolved. This CDR3 comprises 15 residues. Germline CDR1 LGHDT, CDR2 YNNKEL (reference sequence). Trimming pared 0 bases from V and 8 bases from J, leaving 16 bases between.

J is TRBJ1-4 and V is TRBV30; 10 nucleotides match TRBD1. Germline-derived CDR1 and CDR2 are GTSNPN and SVGIG (reference sequence). V dropped 5 bases and J dropped 9; count of bases not matched to a gene: 6. The CDR3 has 13 amino acids. The CDR3 loop is CAWSGTGDKKLFF. CDR3 coding DNA: TGTGCCTGGTCGGGGACAGGGGATAAAAAACTGTTTTTT.

The chain has TRBV20-1 and TRBJ2-1; 12 bases fit TRBD2. Trimming cost V 2 bases and J 6 bases; bases outside gene matches: 8. Germline assignment: CDR1 DFQATT and CDR2 SNEGSKA (reference sequence). The CDR3 sequence is 16 residues long. The chain's CDR3 is CSARSSGGAPFNEQFF. DNA for the CDR3: TGCAGTGCTAGATCTAGCGGGGGGGCCCCATTCAATGAGCAGTTCTTC.

The chain couples TRBV7-2 to TRBJ2-7, with 8 bases lining up with TRBD2. CDR3 length: 13 amino acids. V lost 3 bases to trimming and J lost 6 bases; unmatched junction nucleotides: 4. Germline CDR1 SGHTA, CDR2 FQGNSA. CDR3 region: CASSFSGEGEQYF. CDR3 sequence (DNA): TGTGCCAGCAGCTTTAGCGGGGAGGGCGAGCAGTACTTC. Full variable domain (remainder filled in from reference TRBV7-2 and TRBJ2-7): GAGVSQSPSNKVTEKGKDVELRCDPISGHTALYWYRQSLGQGLEFLIYFQGNSAPDKSGLPSDRFSAERTGGSVSTLTIQRTQQEDSAVYLCASSFSGEGEQYFGPGTRLTVT.

The J gene is TRBJ1-2, the V gene TRBV30, with 7 bases fitting TRBD1. The CDR3 runs 13 residues. The V gene end was trimmed by 0 bases and the J gene end by 8 bases; junction bases not matched to a gene: 6. Germline CDR1 GTSNPN, CDR2 SVGIG (reference sequence). CDR3 amino acids: CAWSVRGRDGYTF. Written as DNA, the CDR3 is TGTGCCTGGAGTGTAAGGGGGCGAGACGGCTACACCTTC. Full variable domain (missing parts from reference TRBV30 and TRBJ1-2): SQTIHQWPATLVQPVGSPLSLECTVEGTSNPNLYWYRQAAGRGLQLLFYSVGIGQISSEVPQNLSASRPQDRQFILSSKKLLLSDSGFYLCAWSVRGRDGYTFGSGTRLTVV.

V gene TRBV18 combines with J gene TRBJ2-7; possibly TRBD2 for D (6 bases). V dropped 2 bases and J dropped 2 bases, with 10 bases sitting between them. The CDR3 loop spans 14 amino acids. Per the germline V gene, CDR1 is KGHSH and CDR2 is LQKENI. CDR3 DNA: TGTGCCAGCTCACCAGGGACTCCTGCCTACGAGCAGTACTTC. Amino acid sequence: CASSPGTPAYEQYF.

The rearrangement uses TRBV20-1 and TRBJ1-1; no definite D call. The germline CDR1 and CDR2 sequences are DFQATT and SNEGSKA (reference sequence). V lost 0 bases and J 8 bases, leaving 10 bases between the germline ends. CDR3 length: 12 amino acids. CDR3 sequence: CSAREVIGEAFF. CDR3 nucleotide sequence: TGCAGTGCTAGAGAAGTTATTGGCGAAGCTTTCTTT.

V is TRBV12-3 or TRBV12-4 and J is TRBJ1-2; a weak D match, TRBD1 (6 bases). There are 12 residues in the CDR3. V lost 2 bases and J lost 7, with 8 bases in between. CDR3: CASSLSDSGYTF. CDR3 sequence (DNA): TGTGCCAGCAGTTTATCGGACAGTGGCTACACCTTC.

This CDR3 is CASSDSVPGELFF. The DNA for the CDR3 is TGTGCCAGCAGTGACTCCGTCCCCGGGGAGCTGTTTTTT. The chain employs TRBV6-4 and TRBJ2-2; unclear D gene. V gave up 0 bases and J gave up 6 bases, with 5 bases separating them. CDR1 is MRHNA and CDR2 is SNTAGT in the germline V gene. This CDR3 is 13 amino acids long.

This clonotype was seen once. The CDR3 loop reads CASSYSGQSGNIQYF. Here the CDR3 DNA reads TGTGCCAGCAGTTACTCGGGACAGTCGGGGAACATTCAGTACTTC. The chain links TRBV6-5 to TRBJ2-4, with TRBD1 matching 7 bases. CDR3 length: 15 residues. Germline CDR1 and CDR2: MNHEY and SVGAGI. The junction had 6 bases not matched to a gene; V was cut back by 0 bases and J by 7 bases.

This chain connects TRBV4-1 to TRBJ1-1; D is possibly TRBD1 (6 bases). The CDR3 contains 18 residues. Germline V gives CDR1 MGHRA, CDR2 YSYEKL. Trimming took off 1 base at V and 1 base at J, with 19 bases between the two ends. CDR3 protein: CASSQAPRGVGENTEAFF. CDR3 nucleotide sequence: TGCGCCAGCAGCCAAGCACCGAGGGGGGTGGGGGAGAACACTGAAGCTTTCTTT.

The chain joins TRBV20-1 to TRBJ2-5, with 10 nucleotides matching TRBD2. Per germline, CDR1 DFQATT and CDR2 SNEGSKA (reference sequence). The CDR3 sequence is 18 residues long. Trimming cost V 1 base and J 4 bases; bases outside gene matches: 15. In DNA form, the CDR3 reads TGCAGTGCTAGAGCAACCCAGCGGGGGGGCTTGGTCGGAGAGACCCAGTACTTC. Its protein product is CSARATQRGGLVGETQYF.

The chain is built from TRBV9 and TRBJ2-7; unclear D gene. Deletions cut 4 bases from V and 2 bases from J, with 13 bases between. The CDR3 covers 14 residues. Germline values: CDR1 SGDLS, CDR2 YYNGEE. CDR3 sequence (DNA): TGTGCCAGCAGCATGACGGGCCTCCCCTACGAGCAGTACTTC. This codes for CASSMTGLPYEQYF.

The CDR3 DNA sequence: TGCAGTGCTAGAGAAACAGAAGAGACCCAGTACTTC. This sequence encodes CSARETEETQYF. This sequence joins TRBV20-1 and TRBJ2-5; the D is unclear. Germline V CDR1 and CDR2: DFQATT, SNEGSKA (reference sequence). The CDR3 spans 12 residues. V was trimmed by 0 bases and J by 3 bases, leaving 5 bases between them.

This chain uses TRBV20-1 with TRBJ1-2; D ambiguous. This CDR3 spans 13 amino acids. Deletions cut 1 base from V and 12 bases from J, with 18 bases between. The germline CDR1 and CDR2 sequences are DFQATT and SNEGSKA (reference sequence). CDR3 loop: CSARGVIRPPNTF. In nucleotides, the CDR3 is TGCAGTGCTAGAGGGGTCATTCGGCCCCCCAACACCTTC.

The rearrangement joins TRBV6-5 to TRBJ2-7, with unresolved D. Per the germline V gene, CDR1 is MNHEY and CDR2 is SVGAGI. The V end lost 6 bases, the J end lost 3 bases, and 12 bases lay between the germline ends. The CDR3 extends over 13 amino acids. CDR3 nucleotides: TGTGCCAGCAGCCCGATCTTGGACTACGAGCAGTACTTC. Translating gives CASSPILDYEQYF.

The V gene is TRBV7-6, the J gene TRBJ2-3; D not resolved. The CDR3 totals 13 residues. The germline CDR1 and CDR2 sequences are SGHVS and FNYEAQ. Trimming shortened V by 2 bases and J by 5 bases, and 8 bases separated the two germline ends. The CDR3 DNA follows: TGTGCCAGCAGCTTATCAGAACGAGATACGCAGTATTTT. Translating gives CASSLSERDTQYF.

Here the CDR3 DNA reads TGTGCCAGCTCACCACCGGGGGGCTCAGATACGCAGTATTTT. Amino acids: CASSPPGGSDTQYF. The gene calls are TRBV18 and TRBJ2-3; D is tentatively TRBD1 or TRBD2 (6 bases each). This CDR3 comprises 14 residues. The germline V and J ends were trimmed by 0 bases and 4 bases, with 8 bases remaining between them. Germline CDR1 is KGHSH and CDR2 is LQKENI.

The chain links TRBV27 to TRBJ1-4; D is unclear. Germline V gene data show CDR1 as MNHEY and CDR2 as SMNVEV (reference sequence). The CDR3 totals 14 residues. V lost 3 bases and J 4 bases, leaving 9 bases between the germline ends. CDR3 region: CASSFEGFNEKLFF. The CDR3 coding sequence is TGTGCCAGCAGTTTTGAAGGGTTTAATGAAAAACTGTTTTTT.

Here the CDR3 reads CASSVGSPDSYEQYF. In DNA form, the CDR3 reads TGTGCCAGCAGCGTAGGTAGTCCGGACTCCTACGAGCAGTACTTC. The chain uses TRBV9 and TRBJ2-7; D remains ambiguous. Germline CDR1 reads SGDLS; CDR2 reads YYNGEE. Between the trimmed V and J ends, which lost 0 bases and 0 bases, there was a span of 10 bases. CDR3 size: 15 residues.

V is TRBV2 and J is TRBJ2-3; 9 nucleotides agree with TRBD2. Germline V gene sequence: CDR1 SNHLY, CDR2 FYNNEI. V lost 0 bases, J lost 4 bases, and 17 bases stayed unmatched. This CDR3 is 20 amino acids long. DNA for the CDR3: TGTGCCAGCAGTGAAGCCGCACTCAGGGCGGGGGGGCACTACCCAGATACGCAGTATTTT. It encodes CASSEAALRAGGHYPDTQYF.